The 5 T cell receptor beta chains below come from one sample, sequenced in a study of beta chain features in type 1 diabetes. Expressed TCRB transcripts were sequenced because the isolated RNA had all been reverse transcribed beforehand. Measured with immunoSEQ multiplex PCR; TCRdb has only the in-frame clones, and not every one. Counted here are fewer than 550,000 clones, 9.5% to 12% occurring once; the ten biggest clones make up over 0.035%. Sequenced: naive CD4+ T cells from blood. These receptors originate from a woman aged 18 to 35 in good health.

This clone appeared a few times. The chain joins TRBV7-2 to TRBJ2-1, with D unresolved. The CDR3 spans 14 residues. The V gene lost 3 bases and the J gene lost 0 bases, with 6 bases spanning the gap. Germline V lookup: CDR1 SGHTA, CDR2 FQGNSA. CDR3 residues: CASSLRTSYNEQFF. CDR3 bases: TGTGCCAGCAGCTTGAGGACCTCCTACAATGAGCAGTTCTTC.

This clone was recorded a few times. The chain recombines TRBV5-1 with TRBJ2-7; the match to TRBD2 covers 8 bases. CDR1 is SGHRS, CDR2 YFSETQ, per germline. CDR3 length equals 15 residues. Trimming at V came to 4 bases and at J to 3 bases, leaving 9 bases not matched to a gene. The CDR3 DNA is TGCGCCAGCAGCCCCCAAGCGGGGGAAGGCTACGAGCAGTACGTC. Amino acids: CASSPQAGEGYEQYV.

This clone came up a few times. The CDR3 nucleotides read TGTGCCAGCAGCCAGGCCAGGGTACTAGCGGGGGCGAGACGGCCAAAAAACATTCAGTACTTC. Amino acid sequence: CASSQARVLAGARRPKNIQYF. V gene TRBV7-8 combines with J gene TRBJ2-4, with 11 bases that match TRBD2. Trimming cost V 5 bases and J 4 bases; bases outside gene matches: 22. Per germline, CDR1 SGHVS and CDR2 FQNEAQ. The CDR3 has 21 amino acids.

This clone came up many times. CDR3 nucleotide sequence: TGCAGCGCCCCTTTGGAGGGCCGAGAGACCCAGTACTTC. Amino acids: CSAPLEGRETQYF. This sequence joins TRBV29-1 and TRBJ2-5, with D tentatively TRBD2 (6 bases). Germline CDR1 and CDR2: SQVTM and ANQGSEA. CDR3 length: 13 residues. V shed 7 bases and J shed 4 bases, with 16 bases lying between them. Variable domain in full (rest from reference TRBV29-1 and TRBJ2-5): SAVISQKPSRDICQRGTSLTIQCQVDSQVTMMFWYRQQPGQSLTLIATANQGSEATYESGFVIDKFPISRPNLTFSTLTVSNMSPEDSSIYLCSAPLEGRETQYFGPGTRLLVL.

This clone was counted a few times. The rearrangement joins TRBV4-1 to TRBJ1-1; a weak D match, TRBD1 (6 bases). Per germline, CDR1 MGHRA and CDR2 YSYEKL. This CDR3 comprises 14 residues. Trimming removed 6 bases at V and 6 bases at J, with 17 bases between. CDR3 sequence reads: CASRQRAGEAEAFF. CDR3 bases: TGCGCCAGCAGGCAAAGGGCAGGGGAGGCTGAAGCTTTCTTT.